This T cell receptor (beta chain) was captured by sequencing in a study of identical twins. Study observations and caveats: Weaker excess sharing between twins was seen in beta out-of-frame sequences. Because invariant MAIT and iNKT cells could be present, zero-insertion analyses could be partly confounded.

V gave up 3 bases and J gave up 0 bases, with 18 bases separating them. The CDR3 length is 18 residues. Germline CDR1 reads MGHDK; CDR2 reads SYGVNS. This clonotype was counted ten times or more. Its target is unknown. MiXCR was run by TCRdb on the 5' RACE reads, yielding one entry per CDR3 protein. Of around 240,000 distinct CDR3 sequences in the sample, roughly a tenth were seen once. The source material was memory T cells sorted from blood. The receptor comes from a man aged 50-60 years in good health. The chain recombines TRBV25-1 with TRBJ1-3; TRBD1 might be the D (5 bases). The CDR3 is CASSELYPGGSSGNTIYF. Written as DNA, the CDR3 is TGTGCCAGCAGTGAGCTCTACCCCGGGGGAAGCTCTGGAAACACCATATATTTT.